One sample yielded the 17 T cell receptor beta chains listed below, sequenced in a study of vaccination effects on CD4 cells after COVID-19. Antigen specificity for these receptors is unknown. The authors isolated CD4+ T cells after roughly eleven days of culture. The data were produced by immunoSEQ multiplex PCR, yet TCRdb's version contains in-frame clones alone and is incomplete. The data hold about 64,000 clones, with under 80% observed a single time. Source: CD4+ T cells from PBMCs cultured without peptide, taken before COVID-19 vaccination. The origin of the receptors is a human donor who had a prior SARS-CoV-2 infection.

The CDR3 loop is CASSVRTGAWEQFF. Written as DNA, the CDR3 is TGTGCCAGCAGCGTAAGGACCGGGGCATGGGAGCAGTTCTTC. The V call is TRBV5-4, the J call TRBJ2-1; D may match TRBD1 or TRBD2 (5 bases each). Germline V gives CDR1 SGHNT, CDR2 YYREEE (reference sequence). This CDR3 contains 14 residues. Between the trimmed V and J ends, which lost 4 bases and 10 bases, there was a span of 18 bases.

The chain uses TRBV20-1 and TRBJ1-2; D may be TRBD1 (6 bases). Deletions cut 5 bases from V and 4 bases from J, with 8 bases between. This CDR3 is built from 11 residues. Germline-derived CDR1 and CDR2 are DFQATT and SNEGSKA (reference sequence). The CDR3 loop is CSAGDTYGYTF. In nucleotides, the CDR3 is TGCAGTGCTGGGGACACCTATGGCTACACCTTC.

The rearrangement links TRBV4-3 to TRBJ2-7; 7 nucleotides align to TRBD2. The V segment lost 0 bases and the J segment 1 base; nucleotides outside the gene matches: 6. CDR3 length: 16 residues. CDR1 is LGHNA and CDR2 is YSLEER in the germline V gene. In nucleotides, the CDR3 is TGCGCCAGCAGCCAAGACACTAGCGCGCTTTCCTACGAGCAGTACTTC. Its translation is CASSQDTSALSYEQYF.

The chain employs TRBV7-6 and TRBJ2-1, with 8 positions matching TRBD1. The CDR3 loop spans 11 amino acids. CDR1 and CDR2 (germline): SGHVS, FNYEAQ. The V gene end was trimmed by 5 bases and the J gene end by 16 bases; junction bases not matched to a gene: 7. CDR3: CASSTRTGFFF. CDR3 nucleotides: TGTGCCAGCAGCACCCGGACAGGGTTTTTCTTC.

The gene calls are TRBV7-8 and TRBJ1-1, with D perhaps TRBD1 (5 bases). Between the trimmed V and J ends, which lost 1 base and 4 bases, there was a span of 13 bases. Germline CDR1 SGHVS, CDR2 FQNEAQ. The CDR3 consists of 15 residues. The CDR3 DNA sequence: TGTGCCAGCAGCTTAGAAGGGGCAGAAGCCACTGAAGCTTTCTTT. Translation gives CASSLEGAEATEAFF.

CDR3 residues: CASGLVFGGGHTGELFF. CDR3 coding DNA: TGTGCTAGTGGTTTGGTTTTTGGGGGGGGTCACACCGGGGAGCTGTTTTTT. The chain combines TRBV12-5 with TRBJ2-2; 7 nucleotides agree with TRBD2. V lost 0 bases and J lost 3; bases outside the gene matches: 7. The CDR3 is 17 residues long. Looked up from germline, CDR1 is LGHNT and CDR2 is FRNRAP.

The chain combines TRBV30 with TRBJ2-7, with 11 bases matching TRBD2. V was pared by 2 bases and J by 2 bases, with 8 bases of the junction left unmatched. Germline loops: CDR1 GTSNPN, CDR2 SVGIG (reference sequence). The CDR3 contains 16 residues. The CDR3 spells CAWSPLRLAGTYEQYF. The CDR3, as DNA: TGTGCCTGGAGTCCCCTGAGACTAGCGGGAACCTACGAGCAGTACTTC.

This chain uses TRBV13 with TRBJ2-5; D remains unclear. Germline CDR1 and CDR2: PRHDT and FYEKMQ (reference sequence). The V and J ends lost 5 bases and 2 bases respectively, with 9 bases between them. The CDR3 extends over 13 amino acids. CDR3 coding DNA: TGTGCCAGCAGCCTACGGGTTCAAGAGACCCAGTACTTC. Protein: CASSLRVQETQYF.

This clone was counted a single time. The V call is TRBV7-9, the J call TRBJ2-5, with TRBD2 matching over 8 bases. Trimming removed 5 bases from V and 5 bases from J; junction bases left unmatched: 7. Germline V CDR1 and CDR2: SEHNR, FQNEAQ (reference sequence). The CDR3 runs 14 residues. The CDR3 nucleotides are TGTGCCAGCAGCCCGGGGGGGGCTTGGGAGACCCAGTACTTC. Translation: CASSPGGAWETQYF.

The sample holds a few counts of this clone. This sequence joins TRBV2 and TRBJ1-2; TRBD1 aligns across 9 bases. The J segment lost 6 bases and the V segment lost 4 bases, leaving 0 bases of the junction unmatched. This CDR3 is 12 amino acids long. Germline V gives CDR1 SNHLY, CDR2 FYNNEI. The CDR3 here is CASSGTGDGYTF. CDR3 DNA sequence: TGTGCCAGCAGTGGGACAGGGGATGGCTACACCTTC.

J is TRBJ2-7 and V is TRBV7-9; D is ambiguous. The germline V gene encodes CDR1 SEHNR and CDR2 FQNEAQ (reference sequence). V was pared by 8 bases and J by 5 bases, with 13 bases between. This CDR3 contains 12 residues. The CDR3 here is CASREDVNEQYF. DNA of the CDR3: TGTGCCAGCCGAGAGGACGTAAACGAGCAGTACTTC.

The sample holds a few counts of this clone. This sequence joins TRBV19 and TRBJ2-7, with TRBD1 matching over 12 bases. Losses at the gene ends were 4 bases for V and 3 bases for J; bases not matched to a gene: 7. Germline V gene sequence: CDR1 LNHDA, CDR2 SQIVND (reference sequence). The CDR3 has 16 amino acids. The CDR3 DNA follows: TGTGCCAGTAGTAGGGCCGGGACAGGGGGCCTCTACGAGCAGTACTTC. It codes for CASSRAGTGGLYEQYF.

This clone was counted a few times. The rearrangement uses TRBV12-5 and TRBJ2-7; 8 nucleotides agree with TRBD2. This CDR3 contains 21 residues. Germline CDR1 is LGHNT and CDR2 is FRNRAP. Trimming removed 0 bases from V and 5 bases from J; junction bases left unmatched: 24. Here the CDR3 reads CASGLVVSGLAGKKVPNEQYF. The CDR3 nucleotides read TGTGCTAGTGGTTTGGTGGTTTCCGGGCTAGCGGGCAAAAAGGTTCCTAACGAGCAGTACTTC.

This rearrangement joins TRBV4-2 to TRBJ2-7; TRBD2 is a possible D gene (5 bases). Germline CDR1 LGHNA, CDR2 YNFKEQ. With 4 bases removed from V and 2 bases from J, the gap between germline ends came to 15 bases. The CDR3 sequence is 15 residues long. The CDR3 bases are TGTGCCAGCAGCCTCGGGTCGAGCGGAACCTACGAGCAGTACTTC. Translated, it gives CASSLGSSGTYEQYF.

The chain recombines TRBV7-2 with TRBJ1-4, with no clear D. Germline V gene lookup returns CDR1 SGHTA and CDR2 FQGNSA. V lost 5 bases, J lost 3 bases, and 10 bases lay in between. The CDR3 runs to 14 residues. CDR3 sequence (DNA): TGTGCCAGCAGCCTGGGAGGGTCTAATGAAAAACTGTTTTTT. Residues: CASSLGGSNEKLFF.

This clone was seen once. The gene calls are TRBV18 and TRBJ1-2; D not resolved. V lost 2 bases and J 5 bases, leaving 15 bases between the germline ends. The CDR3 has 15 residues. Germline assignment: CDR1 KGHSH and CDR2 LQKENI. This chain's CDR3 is CASSPSSGVLYGYTF. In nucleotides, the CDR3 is TGTGCCAGCTCACCATCGTCGGGAGTACTATATGGCTACACCTTC. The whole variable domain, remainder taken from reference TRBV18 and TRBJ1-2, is NAGVMQNPRHLVRRRGQEARLRCSPMKGHSHVYWYRQLPEEGLKFMVYLQKENIIDESGMPKERFSAEFPKEGPSILRIQQVVRGDSAAYFCASSPSSGVLYGYTFGSGTRLTVV.

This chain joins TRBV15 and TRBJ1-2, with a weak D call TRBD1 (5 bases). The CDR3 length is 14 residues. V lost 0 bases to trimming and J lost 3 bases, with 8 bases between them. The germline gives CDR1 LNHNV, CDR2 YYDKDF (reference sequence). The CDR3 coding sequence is TGTGCCACCAGCAGAGAGACGGGACACTATGGCTACACCTTC. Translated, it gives CATSRETGHYGYTF.